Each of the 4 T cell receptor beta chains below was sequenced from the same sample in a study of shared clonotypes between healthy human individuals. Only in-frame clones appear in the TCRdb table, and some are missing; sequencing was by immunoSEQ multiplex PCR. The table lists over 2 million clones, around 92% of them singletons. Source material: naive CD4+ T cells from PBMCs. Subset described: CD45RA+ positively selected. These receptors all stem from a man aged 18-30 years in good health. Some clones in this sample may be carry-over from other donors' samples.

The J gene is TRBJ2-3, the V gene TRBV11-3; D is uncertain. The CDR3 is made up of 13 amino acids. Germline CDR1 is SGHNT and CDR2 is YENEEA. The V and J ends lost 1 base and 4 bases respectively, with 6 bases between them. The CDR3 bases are TGTGCCAGCAGCTTAGTTGGCGCAGATACGCAGTATTTT. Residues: CASSLVGADTQYF.

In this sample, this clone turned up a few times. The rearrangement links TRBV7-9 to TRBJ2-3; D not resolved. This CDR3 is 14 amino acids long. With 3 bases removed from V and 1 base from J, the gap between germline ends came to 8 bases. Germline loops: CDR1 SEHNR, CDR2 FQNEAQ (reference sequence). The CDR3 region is CASSFSKRTDTQYF. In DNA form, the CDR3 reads TGTGCCAGCAGCTTTAGTAAACGCACAGATACGCAGTATTTT.

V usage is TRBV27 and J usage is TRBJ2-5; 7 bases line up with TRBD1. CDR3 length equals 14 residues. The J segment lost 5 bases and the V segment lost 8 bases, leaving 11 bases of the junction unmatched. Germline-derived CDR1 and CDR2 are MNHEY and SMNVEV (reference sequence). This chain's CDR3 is CASGLQGPWETQYF. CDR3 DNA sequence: TGTGCCAGCGGGCTACAGGGGCCTTGGGAGACCCAGTACTTC.

The CDR3 spells CASSKEVKGDSYEQYF. CDR3 nucleotides: TGTGCCAGCAGCAAAGAGGTAAAGGGGGACTCCTACGAGCAGTACTTC. The chain recombines TRBV21-1 with TRBJ2-7; TRBD1 reflects the table's D call only, with no check against the DNA. TRBV21-1 is given as a pseudogene. This CDR3 has 16 amino acids.